The clone carrying this TCR beta chain was detected only a few times. The antigen is unknown. A universal primer site was incorporated via template switching, and the cDNA contained unique molecular identifiers. Each CDR3 protein is one row after TCRdb ran MiXCR on the 5' RACE reads. The sample consists of some 660,000 distinct CDR3 sequences, 8.5% to 9.5% of them appearing once. This entry comes from a study of identical twins. Whole-study results and caveats: Invariant MAIT and iNKT cells could partly confound zero-insertion analyses. Monozygotic twin pairs showed more out-of-frame TCR alpha sharing than models estimated.

Germline assignment: CDR1 KGHDR and CDR2 SFDVKD. The CDR3 consists of 18 residues. The trim removed 5 bases at V and 8 bases at J, leaving 15 bases unmatched. These data also formed part of another study, on yellow fever vaccine responses in identical twins. That source reports: In identical twins, vaccine T cell responses appeared partly shared and partly individual.

The specimen was PBMCs. The origin of this receptor is a young woman in good health. V usage is TRBV24-1 and J usage is TRBJ2-1, with 12 bases aligning to TRBD2. The DNA of the CDR3 is TGTGCCACCAGTGGGACCGCCGGACTAGCGGGACCTTTGGATGAGCAGTTCTTC. Protein: CATSGTAGLAGPLDEQFF.